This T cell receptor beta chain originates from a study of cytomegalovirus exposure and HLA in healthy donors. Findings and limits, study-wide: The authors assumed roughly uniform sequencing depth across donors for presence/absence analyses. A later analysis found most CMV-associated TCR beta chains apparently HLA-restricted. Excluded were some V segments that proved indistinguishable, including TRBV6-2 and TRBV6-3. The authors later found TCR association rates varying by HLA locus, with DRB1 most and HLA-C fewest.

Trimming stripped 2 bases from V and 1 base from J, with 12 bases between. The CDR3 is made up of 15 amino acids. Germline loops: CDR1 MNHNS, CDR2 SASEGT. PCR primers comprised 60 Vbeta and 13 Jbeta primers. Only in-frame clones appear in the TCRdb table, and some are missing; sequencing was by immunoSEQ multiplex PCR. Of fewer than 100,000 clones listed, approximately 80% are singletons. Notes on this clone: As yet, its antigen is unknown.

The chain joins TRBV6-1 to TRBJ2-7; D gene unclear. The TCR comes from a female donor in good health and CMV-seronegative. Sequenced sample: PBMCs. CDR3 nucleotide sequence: TGTGCCAGCAGTGAAACGGCAACAGCTTCCTACGAGCAGTACTTC. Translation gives CASSETATASYEQYF.